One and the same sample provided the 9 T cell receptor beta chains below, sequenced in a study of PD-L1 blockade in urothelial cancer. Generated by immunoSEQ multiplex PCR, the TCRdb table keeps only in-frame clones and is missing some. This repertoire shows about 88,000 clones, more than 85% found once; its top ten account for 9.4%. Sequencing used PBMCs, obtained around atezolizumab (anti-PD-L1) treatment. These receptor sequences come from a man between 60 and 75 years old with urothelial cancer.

CDR3 nucleotide sequence: TGTGCCAGCAACCCCGCGGGACCCTATGGCTACACCTTC. Translating it yields CASNPAGPYGYTF. The chain joins TRBV5-6 to TRBJ1-2, with D tentatively TRBD1 (5 bases). Trimming removed 6 bases at V and 4 bases at J, with 13 bases between. The CDR3 covers 13 residues. Per germline, CDR1 SGHDT and CDR2 YYEEEE.

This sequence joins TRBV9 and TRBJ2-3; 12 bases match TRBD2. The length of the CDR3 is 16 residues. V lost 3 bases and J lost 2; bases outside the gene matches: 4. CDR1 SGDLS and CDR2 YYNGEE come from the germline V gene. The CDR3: CASSALAGGNTDTQYF. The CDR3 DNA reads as TGTGCCAGCAGCGCACTAGCGGGGGGAAACACAGATACGCAGTATTTT.

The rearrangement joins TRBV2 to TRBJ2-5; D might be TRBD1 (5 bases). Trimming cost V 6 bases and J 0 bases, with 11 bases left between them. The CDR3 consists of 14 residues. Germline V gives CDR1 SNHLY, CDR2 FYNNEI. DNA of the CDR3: TGTGCCAGCAGGCCGACAGAGCACCAAGAGACCCAGTACTTC. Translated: CASRPTEHQETQYF.

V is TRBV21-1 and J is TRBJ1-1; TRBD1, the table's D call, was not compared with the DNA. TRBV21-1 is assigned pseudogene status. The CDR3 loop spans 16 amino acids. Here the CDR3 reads CASSRERQGRLTEAFF. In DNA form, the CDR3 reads TGTGCCAGCAGCCGAGAGAGACAGGGGCGTCTCACTGAAGCTTTCTTT.

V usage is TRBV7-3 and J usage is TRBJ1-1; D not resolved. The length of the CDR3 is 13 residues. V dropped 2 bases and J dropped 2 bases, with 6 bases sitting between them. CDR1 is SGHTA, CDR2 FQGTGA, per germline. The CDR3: CASSLETNTEAFF. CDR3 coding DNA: TGTGCCAGCAGCTTAGAGACTAACACTGAAGCTTTCTTT.

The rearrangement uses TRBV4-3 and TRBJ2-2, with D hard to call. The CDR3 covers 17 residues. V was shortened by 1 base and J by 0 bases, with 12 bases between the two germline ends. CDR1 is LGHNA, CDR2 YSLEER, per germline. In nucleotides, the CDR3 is TGCGCCAGCAGCCAAGGCACCCGATACTCGAACACCGGGGAGCTGTTTTTT. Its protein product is CASSQGTRYSNTGELFF.

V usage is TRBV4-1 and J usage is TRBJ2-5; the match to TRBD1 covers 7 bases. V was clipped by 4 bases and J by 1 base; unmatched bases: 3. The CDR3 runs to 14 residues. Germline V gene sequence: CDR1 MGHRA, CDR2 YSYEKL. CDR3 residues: CASSPRDSQETQYF. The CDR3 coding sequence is TGCGCCAGCAGCCCTCGGGACAGCCAAGAGACCCAGTACTTC.

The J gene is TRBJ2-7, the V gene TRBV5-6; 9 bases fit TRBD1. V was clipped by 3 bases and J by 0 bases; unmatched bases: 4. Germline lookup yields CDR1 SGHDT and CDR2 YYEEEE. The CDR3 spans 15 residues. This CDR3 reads CASSYRGLSSYEQYF. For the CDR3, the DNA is TGTGCCAGCAGCTACAGGGGGCTATCCTCCTACGAGCAGTACTTC.

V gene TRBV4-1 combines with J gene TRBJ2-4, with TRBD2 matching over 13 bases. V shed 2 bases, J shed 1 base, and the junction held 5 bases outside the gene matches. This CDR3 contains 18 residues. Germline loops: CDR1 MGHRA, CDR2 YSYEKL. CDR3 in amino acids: CASSQIETSGRAKNIQYF. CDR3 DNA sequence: TGCGCCAGCAGCCAAATAGAGACTAGCGGGAGGGCCAAAAACATTCAGTACTTC.